The 12 T cell receptor beta chains below were found in one sample sequenced in a study of cytotoxic CD8 clonotypes in ibrutinib-treated CLL. Generated by immunoSEQ multiplex PCR, the TCRdb table keeps only in-frame clones and is missing some. The sample has about 68,000 clones; more than 70% are singletons. Source: PBMCs, taken at disease progression, from a patient treated with ibrutinib. The receptors derive from a human donor with chronic lymphocytic leukemia.

The V call is TRBV19, the J call TRBJ1-1; the D is unclear. This CDR3 has 13 residues. Germline CDR1 LNHDA, CDR2 SQIVND (reference sequence). Between the trimmed V and J ends, which lost 0 bases and 7 bases, there was a span of 9 bases. CDR3 DNA sequence: TGTGCCAGTAGTATAGAAACACGGCATGAAGCTTTCTTT. Its translation is CASSIETRHEAFF.

In this sample, this clone is medium-sized. The V gene is TRBV4-1, the J gene TRBJ1-3; D remains unclear. Trimming shortened V by 0 bases and J by 6 bases, and 3 bases separated the two germline ends. Germline CDR1 is MGHRA and CDR2 is YSYEKL. CDR3 size: 12 residues. The CDR3 DNA follows: TGCGCCAGCAGCCAAGACCCAAACACCATATATTTT. As protein: CASSQDPNTIYF.

Points on this clone: This likely came from a read error, as a far larger clone is one base away. The chain couples TRBV11-2 to TRBJ1-5, with D hard to call. The CDR3 totals 13 residues. V was shortened by 3 bases and J by 4 bases, with 7 bases between the two germline ends. Per germline, CDR1 SGHAT and CDR2 FQNNGV. The chain's CDR3 is CASSFGVNQPQHF. CDR3 DNA sequence: TGTGCCAGCAGCTTCGGGGTAAATCAGCCCCAGCATTTT. The whole variable domain, filled in from reference TRBV11-2 and TRBJ1-5, reads EAGVAQSPRYKIIEKRQSVAFWCNPISGHATLYWYQQILGQGPKLLIQFQNNGVVDDSQLPKDRFSAERLKGVDSTLKIQPAKLEDSAVYLCASSFGVNQPQHFGDGTRLSIL.

The chain employs TRBV19 and TRBJ1-5, with 10 positions matching TRBD1. The V and J ends lost 6 bases and 7 bases, in that order; junction bases with no gene match: 6. Germline V gene lookup returns CDR1 LNHDA and CDR2 SQIVND (reference sequence). There are 14 residues in the CDR3. CDR3 DNA sequence: TGTGCCAGTAGCGCGACAGGGGGCGGCCAGCCCCAGCATTTT. This codes for CASSATGGGQPQHF.

This clone was seen a single time. V gene TRBV13 combines with J gene TRBJ2-1; possibly TRBD2 for D (6 bases). Germline lookup yields CDR1 PRHDT and CDR2 FYEKMQ (reference sequence). The CDR3 is 15 amino acids. Trimming shortened V by 2 bases and J by 4 bases, and 12 bases separated the two germline ends. The CDR3 is CASSLMQSGYNEQFF. DNA for the CDR3: TGTGCCAGCAGCTTAATGCAGAGCGGGTACAATGAGCAGTTCTTC.

V and J are TRBV11-2 and TRBJ1-1; D remains unclear. Germline V lookup: CDR1 SGHAT, CDR2 FQNNGV. V lost 2 bases, J lost 1 base, and 8 bases lay in between. CDR3 length: 14 amino acids. CDR3 region: CASSLTAGNTEAFF. The CDR3 bases are TGTGCCAGCAGCTTAACGGCAGGGAACACTGAAGCTTTCTTT.

Comments on this clone: Different DNA sequences within this sample yield the same CDR3. The V call is TRBV11-3, the J call TRBJ1-3; D not certain. This CDR3 is built from 15 residues. Germline CDR1 reads SGHNT; CDR2 reads YENEEA. Trimming removed 0 bases at V and 0 bases at J, with 6 bases between. The CDR3 protein is CASSLDGSSGNTIYF. The CDR3 region has the DNA TGTGCCAGCAGCTTAGATGGAAGCTCTGGAAACACCATATATTTT.

The rearrangement joins TRBV9 to TRBJ2-1; D is uncertain. Trimming cost V 3 bases and J 0 bases, with 13 bases left between them. The CDR3 contains 16 residues. Germline V gene data show CDR1 as SGDLS and CDR2 as YYNGEE. Here the CDR3 reads CASSASGRYSYNEQFF. CDR3 coding DNA: TGTGCCAGCAGCGCCTCGGGTAGATACTCCTACAATGAGCAGTTCTTC.

J is TRBJ2-3 and V is TRBV5-1, with D possibly being TRBD1 or TRBD2 (5 bases each). Between the trimmed V and J ends, which lost 4 bases and 0 bases, there was a span of 12 bases. The CDR3 consists of 15 residues. Looked up from germline, CDR1 is SGHRS and CDR2 is YFSETQ. DNA for the CDR3: TGCGCCAGCAGCCCCGGGGCAGGAAGCACAGATACGCAGTATTTT. This encodes CASSPGAGSTDTQYF.

This chain uses TRBV5-4 with TRBJ2-1; 13 nucleotides align to TRBD2. The CDR3 is 17 residues long. V trimming: 4 bases; J trimming: 8 bases; junction bases outside the gene matches: 12. Germline lookup yields CDR1 SGHNT and CDR2 YYREEE (reference sequence). CDR3 region: CASSPLPTSGRSDEQFF. For the CDR3, the DNA is TGTGCCAGCAGCCCGCTACCGACTAGCGGGAGGTCGGATGAGCAGTTCTTC.

The chain employs TRBV4-2 and TRBJ2-2; the match to TRBD2 covers 8 bases. CDR1 LGHNA and CDR2 YNFKEQ come from the germline V gene. V trimming: 6 bases; J trimming: 1 base; junction bases outside the gene matches: 7. The CDR3 is 16 residues long. CDR3 residues: CASRRGSGGNTGELFF. The DNA for the CDR3 is TGTGCCAGCAGGAGAGGAAGCGGGGGGAACACCGGGGAGCTGTTTTTT.

The chain carries TRBV7-6 and TRBJ1-1; D unresolved. The CDR3 is 11 residues long. Looked up from germline, CDR1 is SGHVS and CDR2 is FNYEAQ. V lost 4 bases to trimming and J lost 2 bases, with 2 bases between them. The CDR3 DNA is TGTGCCAGCAGCTCCAACACTGAAGCTTTCTTT. This codes for CASSSNTEAFF.